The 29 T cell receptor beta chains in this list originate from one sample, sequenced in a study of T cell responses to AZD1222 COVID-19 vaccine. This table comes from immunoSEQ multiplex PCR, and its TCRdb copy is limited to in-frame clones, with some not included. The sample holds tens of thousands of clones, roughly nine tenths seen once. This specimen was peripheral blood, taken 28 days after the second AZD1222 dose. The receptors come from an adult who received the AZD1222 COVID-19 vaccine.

The CDR3 here is CASGFQGVTGANVLTF. CDR3 coding DNA: TGTGCTAGTGGTTTCCAGGGGGTTACTGGGGCCAACGTCCTGACTTTC. The chain is built from TRBV12-5 and TRBJ2-6; 7 nucleotides match TRBD1. Germline CDR1 reads LGHNT; CDR2 reads FRNRAP. The CDR3 has 16 residues. Germline trimming cut 3 bases from V and 2 bases from J; bases unmatched to any gene: 4.

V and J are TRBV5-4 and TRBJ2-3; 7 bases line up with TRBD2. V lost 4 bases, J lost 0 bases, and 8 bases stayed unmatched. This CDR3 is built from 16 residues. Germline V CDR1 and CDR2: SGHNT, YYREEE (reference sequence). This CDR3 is CASSPQGAGSTDTQYF. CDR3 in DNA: TGTGCCAGCAGCCCGCAGGGAGCGGGAAGCACAGATACGCAGTATTTT.

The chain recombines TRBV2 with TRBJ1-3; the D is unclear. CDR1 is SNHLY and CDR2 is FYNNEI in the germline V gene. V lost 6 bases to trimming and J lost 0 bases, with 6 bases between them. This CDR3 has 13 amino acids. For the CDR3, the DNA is TGTGCCAGCAGGTCCAGCTCTGGAAACACCATATATTTT. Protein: CASRSSSGNTIYF.

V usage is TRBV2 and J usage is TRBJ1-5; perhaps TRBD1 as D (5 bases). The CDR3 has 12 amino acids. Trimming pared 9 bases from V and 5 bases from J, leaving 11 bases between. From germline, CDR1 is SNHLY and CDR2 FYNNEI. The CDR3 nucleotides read TGTGCCAGTGGCGACAGATATCAGCCCCAGCATTTT. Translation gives CASGDRYQPQHF. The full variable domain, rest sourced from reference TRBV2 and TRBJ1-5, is EPEVTQTPSHQVTQMGQEVILRCVPISNHLYFYWYRQILGQKVEFLVSFYNNEISEKSEIFDDQFSVERPDGSNFTLKIRSTKLEDSAMYFCASGDRYQPQHFGDGTRLSIL.

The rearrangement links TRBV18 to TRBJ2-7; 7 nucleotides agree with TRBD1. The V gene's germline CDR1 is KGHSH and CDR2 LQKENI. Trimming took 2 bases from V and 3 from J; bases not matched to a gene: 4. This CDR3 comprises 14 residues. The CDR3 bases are TGTGCCAGCTCACCATCCGACAGGGACTACGAGCAGTACTTC. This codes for CASSPSDRDYEQYF. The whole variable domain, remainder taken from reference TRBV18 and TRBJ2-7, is NAGVMQNPRHLVRRRGQEARLRCSPMKGHSHVYWYRQLPEEGLKFMVYLQKENIIDESGMPKERFSAEFPKEGPSILRIQQVVRGDSAAYFCASSPSDRDYEQYFGPGTRLTVT.

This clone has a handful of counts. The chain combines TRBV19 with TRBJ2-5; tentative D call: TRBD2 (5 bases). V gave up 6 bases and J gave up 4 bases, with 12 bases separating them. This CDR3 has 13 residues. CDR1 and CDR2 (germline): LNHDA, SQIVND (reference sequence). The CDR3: CASSPTTRETQYF. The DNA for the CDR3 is TGTGCCAGTAGCCCGACTACTCGAGAGACCCAGTACTTC.

CDR3 nucleotides: TGTGCCAGTAGTTTGGCTAGCGGGCGTTGGGTCCAAGAGACCCAGTACTTC. This encodes CASSLASGRWVQETQYF. The chain is built from TRBV19 and TRBJ2-5, with 8 bases that match TRBD2. Germline V CDR1 and CDR2: LNHDA, SQIVND (reference sequence). Trimming cost V 5 bases and J 1 base; bases outside gene matches: 12. The CDR3 length is 17 residues.

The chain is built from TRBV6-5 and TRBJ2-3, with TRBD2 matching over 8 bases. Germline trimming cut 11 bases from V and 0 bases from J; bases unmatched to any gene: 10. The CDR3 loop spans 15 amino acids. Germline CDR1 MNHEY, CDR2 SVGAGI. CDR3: CAAWPLAASTDTQYF. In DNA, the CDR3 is TGTGCCGCCTGGCCACTAGCGGCTAGCACAGATACGCAGTATTTT.

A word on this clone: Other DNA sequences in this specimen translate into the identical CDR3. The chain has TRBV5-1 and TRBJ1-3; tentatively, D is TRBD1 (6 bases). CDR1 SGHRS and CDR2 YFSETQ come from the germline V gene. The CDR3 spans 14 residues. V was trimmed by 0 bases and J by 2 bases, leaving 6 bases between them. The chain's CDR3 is CASSLAGAGNTIYF. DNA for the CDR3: TGCGCCAGCAGCTTGGCAGGGGCTGGAAACACCATATATTTT.

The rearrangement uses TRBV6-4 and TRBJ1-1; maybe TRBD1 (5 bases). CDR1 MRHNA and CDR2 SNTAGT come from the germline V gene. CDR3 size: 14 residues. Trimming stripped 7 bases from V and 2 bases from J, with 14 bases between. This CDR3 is CASTGPDGNTEAFF. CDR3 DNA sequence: TGTGCCAGCACAGGGCCGGACGGTAACACTGAAGCTTTCTTT.

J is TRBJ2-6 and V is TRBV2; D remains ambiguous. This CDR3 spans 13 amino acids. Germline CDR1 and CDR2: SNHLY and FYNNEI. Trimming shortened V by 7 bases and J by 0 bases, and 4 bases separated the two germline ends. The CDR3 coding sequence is TGTGCCAGCAAGCTCTCTGGGGCCAACGTCCTGACTTTC. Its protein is CASKLSGANVLTF.

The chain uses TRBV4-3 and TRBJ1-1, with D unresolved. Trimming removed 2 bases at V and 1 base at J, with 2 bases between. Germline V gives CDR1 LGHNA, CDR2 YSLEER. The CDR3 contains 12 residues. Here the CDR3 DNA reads TGCGCCAGCAGCCAACAGAACACTGAAGCTTTCTTT. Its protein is CASSQQNTEAFF.

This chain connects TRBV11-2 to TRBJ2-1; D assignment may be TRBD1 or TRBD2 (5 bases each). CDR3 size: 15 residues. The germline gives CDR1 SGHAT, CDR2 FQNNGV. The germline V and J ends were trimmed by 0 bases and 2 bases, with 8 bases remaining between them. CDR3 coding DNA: TGTGCCAGCAGCTTAGAGGGGACCGCCTACAATGAGCAGTTCTTC. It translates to CASSLEGTAYNEQFF.

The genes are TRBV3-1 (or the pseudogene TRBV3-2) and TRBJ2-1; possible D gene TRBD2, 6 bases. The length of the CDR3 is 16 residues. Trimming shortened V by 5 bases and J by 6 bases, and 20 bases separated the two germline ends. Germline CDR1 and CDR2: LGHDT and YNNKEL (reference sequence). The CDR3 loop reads CASSRPFGGAVNEQFF. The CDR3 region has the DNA TGTGCCAGCAGCAGACCTTTCGGGGGAGCGGTCAATGAGCAGTTCTTC.

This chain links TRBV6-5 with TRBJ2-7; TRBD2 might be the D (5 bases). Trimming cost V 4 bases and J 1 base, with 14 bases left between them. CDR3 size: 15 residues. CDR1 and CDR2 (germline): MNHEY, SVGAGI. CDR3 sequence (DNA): TGTGCCAGCAGTTCCGTGGGGAGCGAATCCTACGAGCAGTACTTC. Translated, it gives CASSSVGSESYEQYF.

The CDR3 loop is CATSDSLATGDRSNQPQHF. As DNA, the CDR3 is TGTGCCACCAGCGATTCTCTTGCTACAGGGGATAGGAGCAATCAGCCCCAGCATTTT. The rearrangement joins TRBV15 to TRBJ1-5, with 7 bases fitting TRBD1. The CDR3 extends over 19 amino acids. V shed 5 bases, J shed 1 base, and the junction held 17 bases outside the gene matches. Germline CDR1 and CDR2: LNHNV and YYDKDF (reference sequence).

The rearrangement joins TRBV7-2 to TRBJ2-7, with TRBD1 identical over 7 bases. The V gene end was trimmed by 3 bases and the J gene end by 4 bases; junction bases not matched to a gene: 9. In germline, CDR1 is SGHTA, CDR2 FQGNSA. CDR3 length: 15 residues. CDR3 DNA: TGTGCCAGCAGCTTTGACAGGGAGCGCAGGTACGAGCAGTACTTC. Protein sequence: CASSFDRERRYEQYF.

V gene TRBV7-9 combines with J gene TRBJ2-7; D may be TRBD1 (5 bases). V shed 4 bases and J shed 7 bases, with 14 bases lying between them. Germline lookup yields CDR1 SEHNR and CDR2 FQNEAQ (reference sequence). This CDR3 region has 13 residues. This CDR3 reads CASSSYQGLEQYF. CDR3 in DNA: TGTGCCAGCAGCTCATACCAGGGTTTGGAGCAGTACTTC.

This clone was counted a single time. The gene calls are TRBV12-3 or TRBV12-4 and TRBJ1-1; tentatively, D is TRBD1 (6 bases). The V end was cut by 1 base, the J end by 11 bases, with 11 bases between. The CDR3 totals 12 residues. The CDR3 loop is CASSLGGAPAFF. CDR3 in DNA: TGTGCCAGCAGTTTAGGGGGGGCGCCGGCTTTCTTT.

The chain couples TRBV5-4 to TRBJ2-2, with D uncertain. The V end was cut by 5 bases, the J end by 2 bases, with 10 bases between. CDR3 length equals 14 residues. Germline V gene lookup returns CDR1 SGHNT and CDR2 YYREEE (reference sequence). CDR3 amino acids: CASRTSRNTGELFF. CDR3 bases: TGTGCCAGCAGAACATCCAGAAACACCGGGGAGCTGTTTTTT.

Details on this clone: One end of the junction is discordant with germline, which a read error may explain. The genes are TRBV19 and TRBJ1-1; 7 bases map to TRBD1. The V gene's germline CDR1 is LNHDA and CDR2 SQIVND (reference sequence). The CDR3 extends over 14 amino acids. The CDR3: CASSLDRENTEAFF. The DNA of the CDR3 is TGTGCCAGTAGTCTAGACAGGGAAAACACTGAAGCTTTCTTT.

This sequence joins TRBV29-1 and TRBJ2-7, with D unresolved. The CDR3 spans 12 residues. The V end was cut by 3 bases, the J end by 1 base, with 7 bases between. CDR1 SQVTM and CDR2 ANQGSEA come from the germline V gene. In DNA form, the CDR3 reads TGCAGCGTTGATGGTAATTCCTACGAGCAGTACTTC. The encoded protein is CSVDGNSYEQYF.

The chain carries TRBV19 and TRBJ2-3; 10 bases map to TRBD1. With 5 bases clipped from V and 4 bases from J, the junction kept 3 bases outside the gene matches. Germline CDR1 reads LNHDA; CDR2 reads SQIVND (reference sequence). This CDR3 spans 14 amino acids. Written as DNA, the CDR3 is TGTGCCAGTAGTCCTGGACAGGGGGCAGATACGCAGTATTTT. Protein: CASSPGQGADTQYF.

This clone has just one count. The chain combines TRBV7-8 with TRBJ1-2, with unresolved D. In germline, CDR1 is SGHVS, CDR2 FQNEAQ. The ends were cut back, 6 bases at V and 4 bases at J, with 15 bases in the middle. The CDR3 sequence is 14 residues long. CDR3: CASRSGEVGYGYTF. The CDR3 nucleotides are TGTGCCAGCAGGTCCGGGGAGGTCGGCTATGGCTACACCTTC.

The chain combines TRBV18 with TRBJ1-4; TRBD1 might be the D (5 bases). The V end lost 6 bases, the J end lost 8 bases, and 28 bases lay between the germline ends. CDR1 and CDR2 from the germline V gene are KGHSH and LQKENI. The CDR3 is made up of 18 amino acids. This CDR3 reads CASSPREGRLETPEKLFF. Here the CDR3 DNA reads TGTGCCAGCTCCCCCCGGGAGGGGCGGCTAGAGACACCCGAAAAACTGTTTTTT.

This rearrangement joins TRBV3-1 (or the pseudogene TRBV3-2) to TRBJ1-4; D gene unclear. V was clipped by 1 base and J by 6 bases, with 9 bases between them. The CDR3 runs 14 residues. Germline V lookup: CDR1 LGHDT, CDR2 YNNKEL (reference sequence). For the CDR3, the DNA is TGTGCCAGCAGCCAAGGTGGGGATGATGAAAAACTGTTTTTT. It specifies CASSQGGDDEKLFF.

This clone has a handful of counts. This chain's CDR3 is CASSPPILAGAGDGANVLTF. DNA of the CDR3: TGTGCCAGCAGCCCACCTATCCTAGCGGGAGCGGGGGATGGGGCCAACGTCCTGACTTTC. The chain links TRBV6-6 to TRBJ2-6, with TRBD2 matching over 10 bases. Germline trimming cut 6 bases from V and 3 bases from J; bases unmatched to any gene: 17. The CDR3 loop spans 20 amino acids. Germline lookup yields CDR1 MNHNY and CDR2 SVGAGI (reference sequence).

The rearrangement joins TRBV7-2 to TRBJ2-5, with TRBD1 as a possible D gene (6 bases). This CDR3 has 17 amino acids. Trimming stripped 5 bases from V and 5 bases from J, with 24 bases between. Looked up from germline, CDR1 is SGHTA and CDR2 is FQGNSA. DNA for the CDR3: TGTGCCAGCAGCCGCCTAGAGTTACAGGGATGGGGGGAGACCCAGTACTTC. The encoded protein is CASSRLELQGWGETQYF.

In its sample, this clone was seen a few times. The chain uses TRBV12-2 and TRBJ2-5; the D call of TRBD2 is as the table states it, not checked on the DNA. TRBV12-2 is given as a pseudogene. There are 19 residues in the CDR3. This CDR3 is CASRPGGYNGNVEKETQYF. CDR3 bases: TGTGCAAGTCGCCCAGGAGGATATAACGGGAACGTGGAGAAAGAGACCCAGTACTTC.